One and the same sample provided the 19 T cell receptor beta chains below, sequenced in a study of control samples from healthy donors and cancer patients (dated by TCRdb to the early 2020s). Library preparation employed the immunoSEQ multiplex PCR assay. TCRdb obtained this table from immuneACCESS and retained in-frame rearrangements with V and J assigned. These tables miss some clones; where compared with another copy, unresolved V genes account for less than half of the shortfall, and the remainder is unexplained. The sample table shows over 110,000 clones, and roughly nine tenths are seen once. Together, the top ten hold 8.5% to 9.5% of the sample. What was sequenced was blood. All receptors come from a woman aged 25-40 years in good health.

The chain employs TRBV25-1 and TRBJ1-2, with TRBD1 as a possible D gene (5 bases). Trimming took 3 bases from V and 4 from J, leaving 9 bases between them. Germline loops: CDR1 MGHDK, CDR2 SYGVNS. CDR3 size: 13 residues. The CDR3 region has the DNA TGTGCCAGCAGTGACGGACAAGTCTATGGCTACACCTTC. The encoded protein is CASSDGQVYGYTF.

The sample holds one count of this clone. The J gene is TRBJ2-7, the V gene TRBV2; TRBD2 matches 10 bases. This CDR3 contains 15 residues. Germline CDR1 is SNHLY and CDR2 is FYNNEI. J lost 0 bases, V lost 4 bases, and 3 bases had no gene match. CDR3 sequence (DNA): TGTGCCAGCAGTGTGCCTAGCGGGGGCTCCTACGAGCAGTACTTC. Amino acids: CASSVPSGGSYEQYF.

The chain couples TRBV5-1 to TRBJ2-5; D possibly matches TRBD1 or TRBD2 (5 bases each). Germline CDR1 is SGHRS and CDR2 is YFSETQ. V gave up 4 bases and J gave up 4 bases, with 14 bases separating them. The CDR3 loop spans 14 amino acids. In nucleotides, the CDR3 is TGCGCCAGCAGCACCGGGACGTCCGCAGAGACCCAGTACTTC. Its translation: CASSTGTSAETQYF.

CDR3 amino acids: CASSQFLGGFTYEQYF. For the CDR3, the DNA is TGCGCCAGCAGTCAATTTCTGGGGGGCTTCACCTACGAGCAGTACTTC. The V and J genes are TRBV23-1 and TRBJ2-7; D possibly matches TRBD1 or TRBD2 (6 bases each). TRBV23-1 falls under the ORF class, with uncertain function. This CDR3 is 16 amino acids long. V gave up 1 base and J gave up 2 bases, with 15 bases separating them.

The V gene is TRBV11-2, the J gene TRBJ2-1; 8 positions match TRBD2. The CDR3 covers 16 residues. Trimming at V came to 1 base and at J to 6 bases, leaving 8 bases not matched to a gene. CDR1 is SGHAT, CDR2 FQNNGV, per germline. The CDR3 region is CASSLAPGTSFNEQFF. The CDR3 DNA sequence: TGTGCCAGCAGCTTAGCGCCCGGGACTAGTTTCAATGAGCAGTTCTTC. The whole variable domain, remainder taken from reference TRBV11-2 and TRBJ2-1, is EAGVAQSPRYKIIEKRQSVAFWCNPISGHATLYWYQQILGQGPKLLIQFQNNGVVDDSQLPKDRFSAERLKGVDSTLKIQPAKLEDSAVYLCASSLAPGTSFNEQFFGPGTRLTVL.

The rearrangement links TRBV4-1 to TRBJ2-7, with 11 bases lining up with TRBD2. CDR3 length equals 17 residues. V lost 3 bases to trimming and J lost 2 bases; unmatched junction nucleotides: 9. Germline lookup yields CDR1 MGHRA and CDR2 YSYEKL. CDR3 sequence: CASSQVLLAGGPYEQYF. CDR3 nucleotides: TGCGCCAGCAGCCAGGTGCTTCTAGCGGGAGGCCCCTACGAGCAGTACTTC.

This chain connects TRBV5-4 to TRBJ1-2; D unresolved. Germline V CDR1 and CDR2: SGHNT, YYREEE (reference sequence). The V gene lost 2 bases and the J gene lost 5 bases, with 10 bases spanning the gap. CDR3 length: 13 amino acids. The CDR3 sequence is CASSFSTDYGYTF. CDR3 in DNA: TGTGCCAGCAGCTTTAGTACTGATTATGGCTACACCTTC.

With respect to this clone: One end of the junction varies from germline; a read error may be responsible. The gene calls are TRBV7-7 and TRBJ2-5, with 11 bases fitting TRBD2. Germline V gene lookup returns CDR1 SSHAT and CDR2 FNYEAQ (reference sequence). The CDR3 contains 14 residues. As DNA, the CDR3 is TGTGCTAGCAGCCTAGCGGGAGGTACAGAGACCCAGTACTTC. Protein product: CASSLAGGTETQYF.

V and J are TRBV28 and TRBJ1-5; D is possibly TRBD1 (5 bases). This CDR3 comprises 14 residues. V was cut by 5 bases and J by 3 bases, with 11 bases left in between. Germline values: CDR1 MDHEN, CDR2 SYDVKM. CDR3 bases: TGTGCCAGCAGTCCCTACAGGCCCAATCAGCCCCAGCATTTT. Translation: CASSPYRPNQPQHF.

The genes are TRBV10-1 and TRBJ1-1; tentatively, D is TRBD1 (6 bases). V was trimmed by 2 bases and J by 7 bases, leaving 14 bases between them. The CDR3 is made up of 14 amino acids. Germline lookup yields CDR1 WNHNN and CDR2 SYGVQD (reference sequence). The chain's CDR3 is CASSETRGRVEAFF. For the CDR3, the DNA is TGCGCCAGCAGTGAGACCAGGGGACGGGTTGAAGCTTTCTTT.

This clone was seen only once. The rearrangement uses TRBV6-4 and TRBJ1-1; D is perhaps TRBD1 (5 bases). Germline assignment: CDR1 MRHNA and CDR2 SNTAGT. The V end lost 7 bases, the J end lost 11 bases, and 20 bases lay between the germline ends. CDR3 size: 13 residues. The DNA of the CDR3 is TGTGCCAGCACGGGGGAACGAGGGACGAAGGCTTTCTTT. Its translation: CASTGERGTKAFF.

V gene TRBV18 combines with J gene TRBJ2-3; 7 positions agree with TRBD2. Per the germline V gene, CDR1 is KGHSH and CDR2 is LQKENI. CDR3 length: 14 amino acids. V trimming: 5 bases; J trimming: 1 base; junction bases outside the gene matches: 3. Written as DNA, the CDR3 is TGTGCCAGCTCAAAGGCGGGAGGCACAGATACGCAGTATTTT. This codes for CASSKAGGTDTQYF.

The CDR3 region is CASSPLGRGIDTEAFF. The CDR3, as DNA: TGTGCCAGCAGCCCCCTAGGACGGGGGATAGACACTGAAGCTTTCTTT. This chain joins TRBV3-1 (or the pseudogene TRBV3-2) and TRBJ1-1; D is perhaps TRBD1 (5 bases). CDR1 and CDR2 from the germline V gene are LGHDT and YNNKEL (reference sequence). The V end lost 4 bases, the J end lost 3 bases, and 18 bases lay between the germline ends. The CDR3 covers 16 residues.

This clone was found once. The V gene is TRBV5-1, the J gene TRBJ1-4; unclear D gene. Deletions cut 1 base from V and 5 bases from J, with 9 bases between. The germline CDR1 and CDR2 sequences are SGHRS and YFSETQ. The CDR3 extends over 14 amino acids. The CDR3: CASSLLGDNEKLFF. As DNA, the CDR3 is TGCGCCAGCAGCTTGCTCGGAGACAATGAAAAACTGTTTTTT.

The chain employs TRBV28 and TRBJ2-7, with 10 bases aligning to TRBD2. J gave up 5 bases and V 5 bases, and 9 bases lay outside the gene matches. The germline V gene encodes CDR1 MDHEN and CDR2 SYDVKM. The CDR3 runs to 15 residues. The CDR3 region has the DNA TGTGCCAGCAGTCAAACTAGCGGGGTGTGGGACGAGCAGTACTTC. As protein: CASSQTSGVWDEQYF.

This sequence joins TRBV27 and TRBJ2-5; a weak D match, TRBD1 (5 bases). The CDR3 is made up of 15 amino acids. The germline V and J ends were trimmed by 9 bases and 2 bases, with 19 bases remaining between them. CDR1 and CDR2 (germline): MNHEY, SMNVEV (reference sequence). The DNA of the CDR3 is TGTGCCAGTCTGACGCGAGGCAGGGCGCAAGAGACCCAGTACTTC. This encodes CASLTRGRAQETQYF.

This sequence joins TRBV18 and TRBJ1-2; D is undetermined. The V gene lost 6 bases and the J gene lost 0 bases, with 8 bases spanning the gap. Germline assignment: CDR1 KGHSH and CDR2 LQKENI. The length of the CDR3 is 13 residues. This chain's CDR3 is CASSPAANYGYTF. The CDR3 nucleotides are TGTGCCAGCTCCCCGGCAGCTAACTATGGCTACACCTTC.

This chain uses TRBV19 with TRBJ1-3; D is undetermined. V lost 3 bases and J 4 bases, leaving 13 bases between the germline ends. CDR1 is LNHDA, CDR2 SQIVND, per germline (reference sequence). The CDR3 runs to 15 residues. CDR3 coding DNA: TGTGCCAGTAGTATCCCAGAGGCGTACGGAAACACCATATATTTT. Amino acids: CASSIPEAYGNTIYF.

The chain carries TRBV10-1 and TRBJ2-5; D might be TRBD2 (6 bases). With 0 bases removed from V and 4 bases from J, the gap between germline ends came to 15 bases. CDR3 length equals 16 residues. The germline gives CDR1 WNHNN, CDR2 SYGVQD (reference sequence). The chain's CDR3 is CASSESNGGGAETQYF. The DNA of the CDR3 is TGCGCCAGCAGTGAGTCGAATGGGGGAGGTGCAGAGACCCAGTACTTC.